A selection of T cell receptor beta chains follows, all from one sample in a study of T cells in narcolepsy. Profiled with immunoSEQ multiplex PCR; TCRdb holds only in-frame clones, not every one. The table has roughly 8,100 clones, around 64% seen once. Input material: CD45RA- memory CD8+ T cells from PBMCs. These receptors were collected from a human donor with narcolepsy. Both conserved end residues are part of each CDR3. D genes are given only for firm matches. Clone size appears in some rows only: once, few, many, or a class for an expanded clone.

D | size | J | V | CDR3 | DNA
. | once | TRBJ2-4 | TRBV4-3 | CASSQGTSTNIQYF | TGCGCCAGCAGCCAAGGGACTTCGACGAACATTCAGTACTTC
. | . | TRBJ2-4 | TRBV11-3 | CASSPGTDIQYF | TGTGCCAGCAGCCCCGGGACGGACATTCAGTACTTC
. | . | TRBJ1-6 | TRBV6-4 | CASSDSGNSPLHF | TGTGCCAGCAGTGACTCGGGGAATTCACCCCTCCACTTT
TRBD1 | once | TRBJ2-7 | TRBV5-5 | CASSSRDRAYEQYF | TGTGCCAGCAGCTCTCGGGACAGGGCCTACGAGCAGTACTTC
TRBD1 | . | TRBJ1-3 | TRBV5-4 | CASSDRGGASGNTIYF | TGTGCCAGCAGCGACAGGGGGGGAGCCTCTGGAAACACCATATATTTT
TRBD2 | once | TRBJ2-1 | TRBV7-6 | CASSPPRAGGPHEQFF | TGTGCCAGCAGCCCCCCTCGGGCGGGGGGGCCGCATGAGCAGTTCTTC
. | . | TRBJ1-1 | TRBV7-9 | CASSPAVSSGGTEAFF | TGTGCCAGCAGCCCCGCAGTTTCTAGTGGGGGAACTGAAGCTTTCTTT
. | medium-sized | TRBJ1-4 | TRBV28 | CASSLAGTNEKLFF | TGTGCCAGCAGTTTGGCCGGGACTAATGAAAAACTGTTTTTT
. | . | TRBJ2-6 | TRBV4-3 | CASSQHTGSGANVLTF | TGCGCCAGCAGCCAGCATACAGGTTCAGGGGCCAACGTCCTGACTTTC
TRBD2 | . | TRBJ2-7 | TRBV6-5 | CASKYRGGMDEQYF | TGTGCCAGCAAATACCGGGGGGGTATGGACGAGCAGTACTTC
. | few | TRBJ1-1 | TRBV5-5 | CASSFGTPEAFF | TGTGCCAGCAGCTTTGGGACACCTGAAGCTTTCTTT
TRBD2 | few | TRBJ2-5 | TRBV7-9 | CASSPGGTSPWETQYF | TGTGCCAGCAGCCCGGGGGGGACTAGCCCGTGGGAGACCCAGTACTTC
. | . | TRBJ2-5 | TRBV7-2 | CASSLGWGGRSQETQYF | TGTGCCAGCAGCTTAGGGTGGGGAGGCAGGAGTCAAGAGACCCAGTACTTC
. | . | TRBJ1-2 | TRBV5-6 | CASSEMRAEGYTF | TGTGCCAGCAGCGAAATGAGGGCGGAAGGCTACACCTTC
. | . | TRBJ1-6 | TRBV27 | CASSPGQGYNSPLHF | TGTGCCAGCAGTCCGGGGCAGGGATATAATTCACCCCTCCACTTT
. | . | TRBJ2-1 | TRBV7-9 | CASSLVETAYNEQFF | TGTGCCAGCAGCTTAGTGGAGACAGCCTACAATGAGCAGTTCTTC
. | . | TRBJ1-5 | TRBV7-2 | CASSLGVSGSNQPQHF | TGTGCCAGCAGCTTAGGAGTATCAGGTAGTAATCAGCCCCAGCATTTT
. | large | TRBJ2-7 | TRBV30 | CAWSPGAGGYEQYF | TGTGCCTGGAGCCCAGGGGCTGGAGGGTACGAGCAGTACTTC
. | few | TRBJ1-1 | TRBV2 | CASLGHSNTEAFF | TGTGCCAGCTTGGGACACTCGAACACTGAAGCTTTCTTT
. | . | TRBJ2-7 | TRBV28 | CASSFLGTYEQYF | TGTGCCAGCAGTTTCCTAGGGACCTACGAGCAGTACTTC
TRBD1 | once | TRBJ1-5 | TRBV27 | CASSSRGPQPQHF | TGTGCCAGCAGTTCCAGGGGGCCTCAGCCCCAGCATTTT
TRBD2 | . | TRBJ2-3 | TRBV9 | CASSPMAGGRTDTQYF | TGTGCCAGCAGCCCGATGGCGGGGGGACGCACAGATACGCAGTATTTT
. | . | TRBJ2-3 | TRBV11-3 | CASSLVGGHGDTQYF | TGTGCCAGCAGCTTAGTCGGGGGACATGGAGATACGCAGTATTTT
TRBD1 | . | TRBJ1-1 | TRBV6-6 | CASSYSTGVNTEAFF | TGTGCCAGCAGTTACTCGACAGGGGTGAACACTGAAGCTTTCTTT
TRBD1 | . | TRBJ1-3 | TRBV4-1 | CASSLGVQGDSGNTIYF | TGCGCCAGCAGCCTGGGGGTCCAGGGGGATTCTGGAAACACCATATATTTT
. | . | TRBJ1-1 | TRBV9 | CASSVTVNTEAFF | TGTGCCAGCAGCGTGACAGTGAACACTGAAGCTTTCTTT
. | few | TRBJ2-3 | TRBV6-4 | CASSDSGSTTDTQYF | TGTGCCAGCAGTGACTCCGGCAGTACCACAGATACGCAGTATTTT
. | few | TRBJ1-2 | TRBV18 | CATTEYGGLKPHGYTF | TGTGCCACCACCGAGTACGGGGGGCTGAAGCCACATGGCTACACCTTC
TRBD1 | . | TRBJ1-5 | TRBV29-1 | CSVEDEDRDQHF | TGCAGCGTTGAAGATGAGGACAGGGACCAGCATTTT
TRBD2 | . | TRBJ2-3 | TRBV29-1 | CSVSMSGGAYESADTQYF | TGCAGCGTGTCGATGAGCGGGGGGGCCTATGAATCGGCAGATACGCAGTATTTT
. | once | TRBJ1-1 | TRBV19 | CASSIGGGRTEAFF | TGTGCCAGTAGTATTGGTGGGGGTAGGACTGAAGCTTTCTTT
. | once | TRBJ1-5 | TRBV7-3 | CASSQDQGLFQHF | TGCGCCAGCAGCCAAGATCAGGGGCTGTTCCAGCATTTT
. | . | TRBJ2-7 | TRBV5-1 | CASSLDNPYEQYF | TGCGCCAGCAGCTTAGACAATCCCTACGAGCAGTACTTC
. | medium-sized | TRBJ2-2 | TRBV7-9 | CASSLGSRGGELFF | TGTGCCAGCAGCTTAGGATCCAGGGGTGGGGAGCTGTTTTTT
. | few | TRBJ2-5 | TRBV13 | CASLGDTETQYF | TGTGCCAGCCTAGGGGACACGGAGACCCAGTACTTC
TRBD2 | . | TRBJ2-7 | TRBV7-9 | CASTSRPNAGGYEQYF | TGTGCCAGCACCTCGAGGCCCAATGCGGGGGGATACGAGCAGTACTTC
. | . | TRBJ2-5 | TRBV25-1 | CASSMQGKETQYF | TGTGCCAGCAGTATGCAGGGGAAGGAGACCCAGTACTTC
TRBD2 | . | TRBJ2-3 | TRBV6-4 | CASSDGGGATDTQYF | TGTGCCAGCAGTGACGGCGGGGGGGCGACAGATACGCAGTATTTT
TRBD2 | . | TRBJ2-1 | TRBV5-4 | CASSLAPGLAGGYNEQFF | TGTGCCAGCAGCTTAGCTCCGGGACTAGCGGGGGGGTACAATGAGCAGTTCTTC
TRBD1 | large | TRBJ2-7 | TRBV10-2 | CASSPRQTGGGDEQYF | TGCGCCAGCAGCCCTCGCCAGACAGGGGGGGGTGACGAGCAGTACTTC